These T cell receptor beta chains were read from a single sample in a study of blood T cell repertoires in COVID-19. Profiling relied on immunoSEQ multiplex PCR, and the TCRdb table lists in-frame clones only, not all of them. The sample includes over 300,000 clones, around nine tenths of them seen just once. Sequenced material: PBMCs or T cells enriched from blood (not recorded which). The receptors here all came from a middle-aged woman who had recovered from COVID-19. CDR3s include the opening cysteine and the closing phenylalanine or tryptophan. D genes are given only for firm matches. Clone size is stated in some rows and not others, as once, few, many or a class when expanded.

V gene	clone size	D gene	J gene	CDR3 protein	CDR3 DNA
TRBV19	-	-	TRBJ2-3	CASSMERGDTQYF	TGTGCCAGTAGTATGGAAAGGGGAGATACGCAGTATTTT
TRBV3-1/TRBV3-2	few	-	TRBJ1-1	CASSLGTMNTEAFF	TGTGCCAGCAGCCTTGGGACAATGAACACTGAAGCTTTCTTT
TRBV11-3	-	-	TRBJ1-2	CASSFSQGKEGYTF	TGTGCCAGCAGCTTTTCCCAGGGAAAGGAAGGCTACACCTTC
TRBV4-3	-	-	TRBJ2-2	CASSQDRLRAGELFF	TGCGCCAGCAGCCAAGACAGATTGCGGGCCGGGGAGCTGTTTTTT
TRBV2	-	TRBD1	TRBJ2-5	CASSRDRAQETQYF	TGTGCCAGCAGTCGGGACAGGGCCCAAGAGACCCAGTACTTC
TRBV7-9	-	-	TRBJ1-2	CASSLATQDYGYTF	TGTGCCAGCAGCTTAGCCACCCAGGACTATGGCTACACCTTC
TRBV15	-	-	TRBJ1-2	CATSRVVGGSEHGYTF	TGTGCCACCAGCAGAGTAGTTGGGGGGTCAGAACATGGCTACACCTTC
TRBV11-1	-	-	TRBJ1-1	CASSLALLGASTEAFF	TGTGCCAGCAGCTTGGCCCTTTTGGGGGCGTCCACTGAAGCTTTCTTT
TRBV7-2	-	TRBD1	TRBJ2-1	CASSMDRYNEQFF	TGTGCCAGCAGCATGGACAGGTACAATGAGCAGTTCTTC
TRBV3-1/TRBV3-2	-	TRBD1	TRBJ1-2	CASSQSSLRGRWGYTF	TGTGCCAGCAGTCAAAGCAGCCTTAGGGGGCGGTGGGGCTACACCTTC
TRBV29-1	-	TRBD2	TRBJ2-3	CSARTSGVNTDTQYF	TGCAGCGCAAGGACTAGCGGGGTGAACACAGATACGCAGTATTTT
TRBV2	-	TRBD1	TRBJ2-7	CASRTNRGRYEQYF	TGTGCCAGCAGAACTAACAGGGGGCGATACGAGCAGTACTTC
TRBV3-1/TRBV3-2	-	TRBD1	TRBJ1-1	CASSQLPDRGNTEAFF	TGTGCCAGCAGCCAACTACCGGACAGGGGGAACACTGAAGCTTTCTTT
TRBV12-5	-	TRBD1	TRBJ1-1	CASGWTGMGTEAFF	TGTGCTAGTGGTTGGACAGGGATGGGGACTGAAGCTTTCTTT
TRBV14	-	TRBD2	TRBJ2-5	CASSQRLAGGPETQYF	TGTGCCAGCAGCCAGAGACTAGCGGGGGGGCCAGAGACCCAGTACTTC
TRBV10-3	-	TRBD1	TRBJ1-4	CAISGTANEKLFF	TGTGCCATCAGCGGGACAGCAAATGAAAAACTGTTTTTT
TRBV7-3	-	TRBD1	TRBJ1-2	CASSLTSGQGVKGGYTF	TGTGCCAGCAGCTTAACGTCGGGACAGGGGGTGAAAGGTGGCTACACCTTC
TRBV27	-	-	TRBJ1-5	CASSPITGFKHQPQHF	TGTGCCAGCAGTCCTATCACAGGTTTTAAGCATCAGCCCCAGCATTTT
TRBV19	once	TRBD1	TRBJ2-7	CASAGQGAYEQYF	TGTGCCTCGGCGGGACAGGGGGCTTACGAGCAGTACTTC
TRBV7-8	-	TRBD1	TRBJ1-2	CASSLGQGDYYGYTF	TGTGCCAGCAGCTTAGGGCAGGGGGATTACTATGGCTACACCTTC
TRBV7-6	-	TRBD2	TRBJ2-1	CASSLGSAGGGEQFF	TGTGCCAGCAGCTTAGGGTCGGCGGGGGGCGGTGAGCAGTTCTTC
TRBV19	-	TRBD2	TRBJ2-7	CASSASGAAYEQYF	TGTGCCAGTAGTGCGAGCGGGGCGGCCTACGAGCAGTACTTC
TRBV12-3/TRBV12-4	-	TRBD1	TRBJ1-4	CASSLARGEKLFF	TGTGCCAGCAGTTTAGCCAGGGGGGAAAAACTGTTTTTT
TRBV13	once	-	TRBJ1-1	CASRTGGTEAFF	TGTGCCAGCAGGACGGGGGGCACTGAAGCTTTCTTT
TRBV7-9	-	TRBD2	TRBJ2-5	CASSFPAERGEYQETQYF	TGTGCCAGCAGCTTCCCCGCTGAGCGGGGGGAGTACCAAGAGACCCAGTACTTC
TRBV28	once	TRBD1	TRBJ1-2	CASRQGAGGYTF	TGTGCCAGCAGACAGGGGGCGGGTGGCTACACCTTC
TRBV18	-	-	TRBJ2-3	CASSPDQEVDTQYF	TGTGCCAGCTCACCCGATCAGGAGGTAGATACGCAGTATTTT
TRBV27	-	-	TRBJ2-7	CASSLGTGWAYEQYF	TGTGCCAGCAGTTTAGGTACGGGTTGGGCCTACGAGCAGTACTTC
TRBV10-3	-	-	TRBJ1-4	CAISEATAGVHEKLFF	TGTGCCATCAGTGAGGCCACTGCAGGGGTTCATGAAAAACTGTTTTTT
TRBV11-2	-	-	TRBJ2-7	CASSGRRSEQYF	TGTGCCAGCAGCGGACGGAGGAGCGAGCAGTACTTC
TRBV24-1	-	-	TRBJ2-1	CATSDLGGSRNEQFF	TGTGCCACCAGTGATTTGGGTGGGTCGAGGAATGAGCAGTTCTTC
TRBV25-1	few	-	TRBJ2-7	CASSLGGDDEQYF	TGTGCCAGCAGCCTAGGGGGAGACGACGAGCAGTACTTC
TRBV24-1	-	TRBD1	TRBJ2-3	CATSDWTGQGRRRTDTQYF	TGTGCCACCAGTGATTGGACGGGACAGGGGAGACGTCGCACAGATACGCAGTATTTT
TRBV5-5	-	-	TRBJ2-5	CASSLETGNQYF	TGTGCCAGCAGCCTGGAAACAGGGAACCAGTACTTC
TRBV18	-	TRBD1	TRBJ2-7	CASSPSGQGDYEQYF	TGTGCCAGCTCACCTTCGGGACAGGGGGACTACGAGCAGTACTTC
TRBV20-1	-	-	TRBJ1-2	CSANEEVGYTF	TGCAGCGCTAACGAGGAAGTCGGCTACACCTTC
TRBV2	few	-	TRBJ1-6	CASMPDNSPLHF	TGTGCCAGCATGCCGGATAATTCACCCCTCCACTTT
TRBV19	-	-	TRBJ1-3	CASSPFSGNTIYF	TGTGCCAGTAGTCCCTTCTCTGGAAACACCATATATTTT
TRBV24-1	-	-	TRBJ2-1	CATSRTEYNEQFF	TGTGCCACCAGCCGGACAGAGTACAATGAGCAGTTCTTC
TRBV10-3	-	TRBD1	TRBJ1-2	CAISERGQGRGVYGYTF	TGTGCCATCAGTGAGCGGGGACAGGGCCGCGGGGTTTATGGCTACACCTTC
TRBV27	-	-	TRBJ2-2	CASSQQGAFTGELFF	TGTGCCAGCAGTCAACAGGGAGCTTTTACCGGGGAGCTGTTTTTT
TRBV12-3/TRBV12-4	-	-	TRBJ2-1	CASSLLEPKQFF	TGTGCCAGCAGTTTATTGGAGCCCAAGCAGTTCTTC
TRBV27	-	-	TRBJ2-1	CASTPGGNEQFF	TGTGCCAGCACCCCTGGGGGGAATGAGCAGTTCTTC
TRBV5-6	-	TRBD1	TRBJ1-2	CASSQDRAMVDTF	TGTGCCAGCAGCCAGGACAGGGCTATGGTGGACACCTTC
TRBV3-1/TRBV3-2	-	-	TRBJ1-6	CASSQGPPERTSPLHF	TGTGCCAGCAGCCAAGGCCCCCCAGAGCGCACTTCACCCCTCCACTTT
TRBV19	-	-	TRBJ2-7	CASSIAGEYEQYF	TGTGCCAGTAGTATAGCCGGAGAGTACGAGCAGTACTTC
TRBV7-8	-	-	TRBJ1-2	CASSLAGEGGYTF	TGTGCCAGCAGCTTAGCAGGGGAGGGTGGCTACACCTTC
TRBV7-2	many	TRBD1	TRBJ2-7	CASSLATGVSYEQYF	TGTGCCAGCAGCTTAGCGACAGGGGTCTCCTACGAGCAGTACTTC
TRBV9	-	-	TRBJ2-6	CASSAGERGANVLTF	TGTGCCAGCAGCGCCGGGGAGCGGGGGGCCAACGTCCTGACTTTC
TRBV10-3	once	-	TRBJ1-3	CAIEDSGNTIYF	TGTGCCATCGAGGACTCTGGAAACACCATATATTTT
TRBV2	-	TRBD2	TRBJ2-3	CASTRGRGGGITDTQYF	TGTGCCAGCACTCGGGGAAGGGGCGGGGGAATCACAGATACGCAGTATTTT
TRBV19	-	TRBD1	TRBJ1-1	CASSTYGTGVAEAFF	TGTGCCAGTAGTACCTACGGGACAGGCGTAGCTGAAGCTTTCTTT
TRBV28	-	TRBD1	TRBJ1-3	CASSFTGQGAVGNTIYF	TGTGCCAGCAGTTTCACGGGACAGGGGGCGGTTGGAAACACCATATATTTT
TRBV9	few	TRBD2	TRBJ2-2	CASSGSGTSGSLNTGELFF	TGTGCCAGCAGCGGTTCCGGGACTAGCGGGAGTCTCAACACCGGGGAGCTGTTTTTT
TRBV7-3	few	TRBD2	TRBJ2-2	CASSLQPTSGSRTGELFF	TGTGCCAGCAGCCTACAACCTACTAGCGGGAGCCGCACCGGGGAGCTGTTTTTT
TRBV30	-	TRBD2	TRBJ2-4	CACRGDKNIQYF	TGTGCCTGTCGGGGGGACAAAAACATTCAGTACTTC
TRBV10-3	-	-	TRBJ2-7	CAISEYGAYEQYF	TGTGCCATCAGTGAGTACGGGGCCTACGAGCAGTACTTC
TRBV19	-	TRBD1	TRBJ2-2	CASLQGRNTGELFF	TGTGCCAGTCTACAGGGGCGCAACACCGGGGAGCTGTTTTTT
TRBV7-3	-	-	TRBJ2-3	CASSSRAGGTDTQYF	TGTGCCAGCAGCTCAAGGGCAGGCGGGACAGATACGCAGTATTTT
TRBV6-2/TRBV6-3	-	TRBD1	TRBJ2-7	CASSRGQHYEQYF	TGTGCCAGCAGCCGGGGACAGCACTACGAGCAGTACTTC